The subject of this entry is one TCR beta chain. Repertoires were generated with immunoSEQ multiplex PCR, while TCRdb's copy carries only in-frame clones and drops some. The sample gives tens of thousands of clones, more than 70% of which show up once; about 5% is in the top ten. The data belong to a study of OX40 agonist ivuxolimab in advanced cancers. At the level of the study: In this cohort, patients received ivuxolimab, an agonistic anti-OX40 (CD134) antibody.

Trimming cost V 6 bases and J 0 bases; bases outside gene matches: 7. The CDR3 length is 15 residues. Germline V gene lookup returns CDR1 MNHNS and CDR2 SASEGT. The chain uses TRBV6-1 and TRBJ1-1; 7 nucleotides agree with TRBD1. This clonotype was obtained from an adult with an advanced solid tumor such as melanoma, head and neck, liver or kidney cancer. Sequencing used CD4+ or CD8+ T cells sorted from blood, obtained in a trial of the OX40 agonist ivuxolimab. CDR3 amino acids: CASRLKTGMNTEAFF. The CDR3 DNA sequence: TGTGCCAGCAGATTAAAGACAGGGATGAACACTGAAGCTTTCTTT.